This T cell receptor beta chain was recovered during a study of T-cell reconstitution after alpha-beta-depleted transplantation in children. V shed 2 bases, J shed 11 bases, and the junction held 12 bases outside the gene matches. Germline-derived CDR1 and CDR2 are SGHRS and YFSETQ. This CDR3 is 14 amino acids long. Molecular barcoding with unique molecular identifiers was used for the TCRbeta library. One entry per CDR3 protein results from TCRdb running MiXCR on the PCR reads. The data show some 550,000 distinct CDR3 sequences, 18% seen once. The sample was PBMCs from the stem cell graft donor, taken from the stem cell graft. The chain employs TRBV5-1 and TRBJ2-7, with 8 bases lining up with TRBD2. The source of this sequence is a human donor who donated a stem cell graft to a child with acute lymphoblastic leukemia. DNA of the CDR3: TGCGCCAGCAGCTTTATAGCGGGAACGCCTTTGGAGTACTTC. It translates to CASSFIAGTPLEYF.